This passage covers 13 T cell receptor beta chains from one sample sequenced in a study of cytomegalovirus exposure and HLA in healthy donors. The repertoire was sequenced with immunoSEQ multiplex PCR; TCRdb's copy has only in-frame clones and lacks some. The sample consists of some 130,000 clones, roughly 90% of them appearing once. Material for sequencing was PBMCs. Receptors originate from a woman aged 18-29 years in good health and CMV-seropositive.

As DNA, the CDR3 is TGCAGCGTGGCAAGCGGGAGAGCCGGTGAGCAGTTCTTC. It specifies CSVASGRAGEQFF. The V call is TRBV29-1, the J call TRBJ2-1; 8 nucleotides line up with TRBD2. Germline V gene data show CDR1 as SQVTM and CDR2 as ANQGSEA. There are 13 residues in the CDR3. Trimming cost V 6 bases and J 9 bases; bases outside gene matches: 10.

The chain carries TRBV6-5 and TRBJ1-4; no firm D call. This CDR3 comprises 13 residues. V was clipped by 0 bases and J by 7 bases, with 6 bases between them. Germline lookup yields CDR1 MNHEY and CDR2 SVGAGI. CDR3: CASSYSRVEKLFF. The CDR3 region has the DNA TGTGCCAGCAGTTACTCGAGGGTTGAAAAACTGTTTTTT.

This chain uses TRBV25-1 with TRBJ2-3; perhaps TRBD2 as D (6 bases). V lost 5 bases and J lost 7, with 13 bases in between. Germline-derived CDR1 and CDR2 are MGHDK and SYGVNS. This CDR3 region has 13 residues. CDR3 nucleotides: TGTGCCAGCAGTCAAGGACGGACTAATACGCAGTATTTT. It encodes CASSQGRTNTQYF.

This chain joins TRBV28 and TRBJ2-7, with 7 positions matching TRBD2. The CDR3 has 15 residues. J gave up 0 bases and V 5 bases, and 7 bases lay outside the gene matches. The germline gives CDR1 MDHEN, CDR2 SYDVKM. CDR3 sequence reads: CASSQSGVFSYEQYF. CDR3 DNA: TGTGCCAGCAGTCAAAGCGGGGTATTCTCCTACGAGCAGTACTTC.

This sequence joins TRBV12-5 and TRBJ2-7, with D uncertain. The CDR3 covers 11 residues. Germline V gene sequence: CDR1 LGHNT, CDR2 FRNRAP. V gave up 5 bases and J gave up 3 bases, with 5 bases separating them. CDR3 amino acids: CASGPCYEQYF. The CDR3 coding sequence is TGTGCTAGTGGTCCCTGCTACGAGCAGTACTTC.

The chain has TRBV5-4 and TRBJ2-2, with TRBD1 matching 10 bases. Germline lookup yields CDR1 SGHNT and CDR2 YYREEE (reference sequence). The CDR3 is made up of 17 amino acids. Trimming removed 0 bases from V and 6 bases from J; junction bases left unmatched: 8. The CDR3 protein is CASSLGGGTGAAGELFF. The CDR3, as DNA: TGTGCCAGCAGCTTGGGTGGGGGGACAGGGGCAGCCGGGGAGCTGTTTTTT.

V and J are TRBV5-4 and TRBJ2-2; 8 nucleotides match TRBD1. With V trimmed by 4 bases and J by 4 bases, 9 bases remained unmatched. The CDR3 runs 16 residues. CDR1 and CDR2 from the germline V gene are SGHNT and YYREEE (reference sequence). CDR3 region: CASSQSPGGTTGELFF. CDR3 DNA sequence: TGTGCCAGCAGCCAGAGTCCAGGGGGCACCACCGGGGAGCTGTTTTTT.

The chain recombines TRBV7-9 with TRBJ2-7, with D unclear. Trimming took 4 bases from V and 2 from J, leaving 12 bases between them. This CDR3 has 14 amino acids. Per germline, CDR1 SEHNR and CDR2 FQNEAQ (reference sequence). CDR3 residues: CASSSLVSTYEQYF. For the CDR3, the DNA is TGTGCCAGCAGCTCCCTAGTTAGTACCTACGAGCAGTACTTC.

This clone was detected only once. This sequence joins TRBV4-2 and TRBJ2-7, with 9 bases identical to TRBD2. J lost 3 bases, V lost 0 bases, and 6 bases had no gene match. From germline, CDR1 is LGHNA and CDR2 YNFKEQ. The CDR3 has 16 residues. The CDR3 sequence is CASSQDRGAGGYEQYF. CDR3 sequence (DNA): TGTGCCAGCAGCCAAGATCGAGGAGCGGGAGGCTACGAGCAGTACTTC.

This chain links TRBV27 with TRBJ1-2; D is possibly TRBD1 (5 bases). The germline V gene has CDR1 MNHEY and CDR2 SMNVEV (reference sequence). The CDR3 consists of 15 residues. The germline V and J ends were trimmed by 6 bases and 2 bases, with 16 bases remaining between them. The chain's CDR3 is CASRPSGGTNYGYTF. In nucleotides, the CDR3 is TGTGCCAGCAGACCCTCCGGGGGGACCAACTATGGCTACACCTTC.

The rearrangement links TRBV4-1 to TRBJ2-5, with TRBD2 matching 9 bases. V trimming: 1 base; J trimming: 9 bases; junction bases outside the gene matches: 12. This CDR3 contains 16 residues. The germline gives CDR1 MGHRA, CDR2 YSYEKL. The CDR3 loop is CASSQGLAGSPGAQYF. Here the CDR3 DNA reads TGCGCCAGCAGCCAAGGGCTAGCGGGATCCCCCGGGGCCCAGTACTTC.

This clone has more than one count but fewer than ten. The chain uses TRBV2 and TRBJ2-7, with a possible D match to TRBD2 (6 bases). The germline V gene has CDR1 SNHLY and CDR2 FYNNEI. Trimming took off 8 bases at V and 6 bases at J, with 11 bases between the two ends. This CDR3 has 11 residues. The CDR3 loop is CASGGFGEQYF. In DNA form, the CDR3 reads TGTGCCAGCGGAGGGTTCGGCGAGCAGTACTTC.

The chain uses TRBV6-5 and TRBJ2-5; possibly TRBD2 for D (5 bases). The length of the CDR3 is 15 residues. V lost 5 bases and J 3 bases, leaving 16 bases between the germline ends. Germline V CDR1 and CDR2: MNHEY, SVGAGI. This chain's CDR3 is CASSPTGWGEETQYF. As DNA, the CDR3 is TGTGCCAGCAGTCCAACGGGTTGGGGAGAAGAGACCCAGTACTTC.